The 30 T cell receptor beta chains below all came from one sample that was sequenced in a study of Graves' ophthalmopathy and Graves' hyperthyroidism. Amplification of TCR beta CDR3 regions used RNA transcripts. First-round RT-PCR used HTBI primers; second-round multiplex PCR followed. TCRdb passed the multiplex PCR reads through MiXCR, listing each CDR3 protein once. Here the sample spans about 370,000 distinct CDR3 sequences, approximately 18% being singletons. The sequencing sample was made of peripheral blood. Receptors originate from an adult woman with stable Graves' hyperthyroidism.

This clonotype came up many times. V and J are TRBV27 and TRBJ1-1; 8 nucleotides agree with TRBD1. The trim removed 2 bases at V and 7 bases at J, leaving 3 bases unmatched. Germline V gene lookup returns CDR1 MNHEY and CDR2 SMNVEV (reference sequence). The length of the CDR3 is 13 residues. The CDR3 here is CASSLDRGREAFF. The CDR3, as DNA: TGTGCCAGCAGTTTAGACAGGGGACGTGAAGCTTTCTTT.

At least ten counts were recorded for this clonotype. For the CDR3, the DNA is TGTGCCAGCAGTTTAACAGGGGGCTATTTTCAGCCCCAGCATTTT. Encoded protein: CASSLTGGYFQPQHF. V usage is TRBV28 and J usage is TRBJ1-5, with 9 bases fitting TRBD1. Germline CDR1 MDHEN, CDR2 SYDVKM. Losses at the gene ends were 2 bases for V and 6 bases for J; bases not matched to a gene: 5. CDR3 length: 15 residues. Full variable domain (outside the CDR3, taken from reference TRBV28 and TRBJ1-5): DVKVTQSSRYLVKRTGEKVFLECVQDMDHENMFWYRQDPGLGLRLIYFSYDVKMKEKGDIPEGYSVSREKKERFSLILESASTNQTSMYLCASSLTGGYFQPQHFGDGTRLSIL.

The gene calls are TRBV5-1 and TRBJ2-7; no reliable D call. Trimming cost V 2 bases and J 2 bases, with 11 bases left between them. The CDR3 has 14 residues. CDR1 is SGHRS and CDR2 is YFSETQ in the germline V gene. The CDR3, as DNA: TGCGCCAGCAGCTTCTATGGGGTGCCCTACGAGCAGTACTTC. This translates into CASSFYGVPYEQYF.

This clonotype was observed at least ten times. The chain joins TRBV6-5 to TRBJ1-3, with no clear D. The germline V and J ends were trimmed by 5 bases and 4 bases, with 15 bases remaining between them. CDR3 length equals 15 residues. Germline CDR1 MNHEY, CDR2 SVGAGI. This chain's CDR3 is CASSSPLDRGNTIYF. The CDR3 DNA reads TGTGCCAGCAGTAGCCCTCTGGATAGGGGAAACACCATATATTTT.

The CDR3 sequence is CTSIFNRAGNTIYF. DNA for the CDR3: TGTACCAGCATCTTTAACAGGGCTGGAAACACCATATATTTT. This chain uses TRBV7-2 with TRBJ1-3, with D possibly matching TRBD1 (6 bases). Germline V CDR1 and CDR2: SGHTA, FQGNSA. This CDR3 is 14 amino acids long. Between the trimmed V and J ends, which lost 7 bases and 2 bases, there was a span of 12 bases.

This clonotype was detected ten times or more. The CDR3, as DNA: TGTGCCAGCAGTGAAACCCAGAACGAGCAGTACTTC. Its protein product is CASSETQNEQYF. The rearrangement links TRBV6-1 to TRBJ2-7; D uncertain. Deletions cut 2 bases from V and 5 bases from J, with 7 bases between. This CDR3 comprises 12 residues. CDR1 and CDR2 (germline): MNHNS, SASEGT.

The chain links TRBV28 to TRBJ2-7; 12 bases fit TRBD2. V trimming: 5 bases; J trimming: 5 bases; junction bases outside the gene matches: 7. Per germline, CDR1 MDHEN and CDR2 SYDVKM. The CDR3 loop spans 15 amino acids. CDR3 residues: CASSPLAGGGDEQYF. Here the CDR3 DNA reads TGTGCCAGCAGTCCTCTAGCGGGAGGGGGAGACGAGCAGTACTTC.

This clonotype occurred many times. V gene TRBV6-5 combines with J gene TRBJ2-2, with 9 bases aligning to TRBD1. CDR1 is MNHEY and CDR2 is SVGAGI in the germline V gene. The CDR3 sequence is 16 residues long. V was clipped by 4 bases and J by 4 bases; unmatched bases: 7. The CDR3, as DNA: TGTGCCAGCAGTTCCCCGACAGGGGGTTTCACCGGGGAGCTGTTTTTT. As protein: CASSSPTGGFTGELFF.

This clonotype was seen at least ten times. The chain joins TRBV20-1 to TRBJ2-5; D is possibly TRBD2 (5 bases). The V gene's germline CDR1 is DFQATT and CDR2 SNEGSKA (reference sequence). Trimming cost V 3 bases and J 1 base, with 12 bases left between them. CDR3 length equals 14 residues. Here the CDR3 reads CSASLAPLQETQYF. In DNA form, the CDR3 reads TGCAGTGCTAGCTTAGCGCCCCTCCAAGAGACCCAGTACTTC.

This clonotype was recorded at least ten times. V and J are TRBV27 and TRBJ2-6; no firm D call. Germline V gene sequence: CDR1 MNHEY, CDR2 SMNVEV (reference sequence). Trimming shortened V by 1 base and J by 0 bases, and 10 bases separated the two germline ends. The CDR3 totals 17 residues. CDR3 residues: CASSLLGGSSGANVLTF. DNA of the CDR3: TGTGCCAGCAGTTTATTGGGCGGAAGCTCTGGGGCCAACGTCCTGACTTTC.

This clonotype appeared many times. The CDR3 loop is CSAREADLQETQYF. The CDR3 coding sequence is TGCAGTGCTAGAGAGGCAGACCTCCAAGAGACCCAGTACTTC. V gene TRBV20-1 combines with J gene TRBJ2-5; no definite D call. Germline V CDR1 and CDR2: DFQATT, SNEGSKA (reference sequence). Deletions cut 0 bases from V and 1 base from J, with 9 bases between. The CDR3 sequence is 14 residues long.

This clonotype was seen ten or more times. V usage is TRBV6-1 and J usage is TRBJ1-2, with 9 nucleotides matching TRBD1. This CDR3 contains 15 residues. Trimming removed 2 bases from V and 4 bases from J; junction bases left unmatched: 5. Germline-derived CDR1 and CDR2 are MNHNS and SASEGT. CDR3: CASSERTGATYGYTF. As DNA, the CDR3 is TGTGCCAGCAGTGAACGGACAGGGGCTACCTATGGCTACACCTTC.

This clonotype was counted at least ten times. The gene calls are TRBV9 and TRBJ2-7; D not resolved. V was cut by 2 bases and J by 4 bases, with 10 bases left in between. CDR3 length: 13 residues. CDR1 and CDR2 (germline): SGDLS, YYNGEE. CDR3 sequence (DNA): TGTGCCAGCAGCGTTGAGGACGGGTACGAGCAGTACTTC. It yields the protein CASSVEDGYEQYF.

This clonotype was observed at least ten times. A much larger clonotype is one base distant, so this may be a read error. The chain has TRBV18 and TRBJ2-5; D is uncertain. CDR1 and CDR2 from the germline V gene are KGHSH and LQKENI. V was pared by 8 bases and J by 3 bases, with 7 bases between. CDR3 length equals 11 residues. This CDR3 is CASSPKETQYF. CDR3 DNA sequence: TGTGCCAGCAGCCCGAAAGAGACCCAGTACTTC.

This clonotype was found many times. The DNA for the CDR3 is TGTGCCAGCAGGGAGATGTTGGGGGGCGCGAGCAATCAGCCCCAGCATTTT. Translated, it gives CASREMLGGASNQPQHF. This sequence joins TRBV6-1 and TRBJ1-5; TRBD1 is a possible D gene (6 bases). The V gene lost 6 bases and the J gene lost 1 base, with 19 bases spanning the gap. The CDR3 covers 17 residues. Germline loops: CDR1 MNHNS, CDR2 SASEGT.

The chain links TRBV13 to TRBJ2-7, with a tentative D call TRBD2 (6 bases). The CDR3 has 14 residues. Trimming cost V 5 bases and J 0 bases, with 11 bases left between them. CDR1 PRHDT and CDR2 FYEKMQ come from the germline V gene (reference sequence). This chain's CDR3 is CASSPSDFSYEQYF. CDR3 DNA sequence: TGTGCCAGCAGCCCTAGCGACTTCTCCTACGAGCAGTACTTC.

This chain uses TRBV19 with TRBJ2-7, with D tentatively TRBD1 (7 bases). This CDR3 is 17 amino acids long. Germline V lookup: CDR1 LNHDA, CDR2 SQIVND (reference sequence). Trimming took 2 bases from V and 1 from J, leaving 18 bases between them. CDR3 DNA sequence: TGTGCCAGTAGTATAAGGGCCGCGGGGACAGAGTCCTACGAGCAGTACTTC. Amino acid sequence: CASSIRAAGTESYEQYF.

CDR3 in amino acids: CATPQMGSQPQHF. The CDR3 region has the DNA TGCGCCACCCCTCAAATGGGGAGTCAGCCCCAGCATTTT. This chain joins TRBV10-1 and TRBJ1-5; D gene ambiguous. Germline V gene lookup returns CDR1 WNHNN and CDR2 SYGVQD (reference sequence). Trimming removed 10 bases at V and 6 bases at J, with 16 bases between. The CDR3 length is 13 residues.

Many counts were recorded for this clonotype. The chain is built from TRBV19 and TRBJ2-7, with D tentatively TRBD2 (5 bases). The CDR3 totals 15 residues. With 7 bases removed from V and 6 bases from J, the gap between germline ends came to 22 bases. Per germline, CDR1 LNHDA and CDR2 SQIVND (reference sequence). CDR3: CASKEVAGPLGEQYF. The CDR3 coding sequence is TGTGCCAGTAAGGAGGTGGCGGGTCCCCTCGGCGAGCAGTACTTC.

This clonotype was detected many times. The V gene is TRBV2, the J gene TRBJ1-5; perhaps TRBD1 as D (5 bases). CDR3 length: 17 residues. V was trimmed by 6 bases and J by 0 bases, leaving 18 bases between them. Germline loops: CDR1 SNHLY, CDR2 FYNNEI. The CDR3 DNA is TGTGCCAGCAGCCTACTCGGGACGGAACATAGCAATCAGCCCCAGCATTTT. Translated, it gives CASSLLGTEHSNQPQHF.

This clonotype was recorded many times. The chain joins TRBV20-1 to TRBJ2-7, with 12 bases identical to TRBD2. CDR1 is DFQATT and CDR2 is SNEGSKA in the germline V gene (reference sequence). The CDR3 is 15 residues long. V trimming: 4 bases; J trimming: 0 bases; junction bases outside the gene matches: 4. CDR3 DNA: TGCAGTGCTACGCTAGCGGGAGGGGCCTCCTACGAGCAGTACTTC. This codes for CSATLAGGASYEQYF.

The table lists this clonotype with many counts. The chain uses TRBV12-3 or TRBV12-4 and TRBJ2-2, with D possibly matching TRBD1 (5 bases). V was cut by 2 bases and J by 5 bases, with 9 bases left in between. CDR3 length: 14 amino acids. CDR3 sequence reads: CASSLSRDTGELFF. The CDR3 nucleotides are TGTGCCAGCAGTTTATCCAGGGATACCGGGGAGCTGTTTTTT.

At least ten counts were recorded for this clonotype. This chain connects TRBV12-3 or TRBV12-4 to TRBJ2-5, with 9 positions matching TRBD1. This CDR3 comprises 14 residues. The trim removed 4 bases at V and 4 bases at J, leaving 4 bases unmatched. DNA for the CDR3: TGTGCCAGCAGTTGGGACAGGGCAGGAGAGACCCAGTACTTC. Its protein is CASSWDRAGETQYF.

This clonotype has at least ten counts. The CDR3 sequence: CASSRKSGLEYEQYF. In DNA, the CDR3 is TGTGCCAGCAGCCGAAAGTCGGGACTAGAGTACGAGCAGTACTTC. The chain recombines TRBV3-1 with TRBJ2-7, with 8 bases identical to TRBD2. The germline V gene encodes CDR1 LGHDT and CDR2 YNNKEL (reference sequence). The CDR3 sequence is 15 residues long. Germline trimming cut 4 bases from V and 4 bases from J; bases unmatched to any gene: 9.

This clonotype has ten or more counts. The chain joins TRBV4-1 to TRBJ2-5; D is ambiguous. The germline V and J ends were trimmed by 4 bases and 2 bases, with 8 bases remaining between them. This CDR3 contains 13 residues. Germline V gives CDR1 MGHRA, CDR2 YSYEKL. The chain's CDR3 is CASSLRRQETQYF. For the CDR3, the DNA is TGCGCCAGCAGCCTACGGCGACAAGAGACCCAGTACTTC.

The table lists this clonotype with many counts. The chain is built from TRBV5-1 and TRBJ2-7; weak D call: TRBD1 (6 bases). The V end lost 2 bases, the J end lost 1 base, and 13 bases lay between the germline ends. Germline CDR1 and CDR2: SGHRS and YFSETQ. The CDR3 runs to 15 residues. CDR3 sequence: CASSFGPGQSYEQYF. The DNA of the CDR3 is TGCGCCAGCAGCTTTGGCCCCGGACAGTCCTACGAGCAGTACTTC.

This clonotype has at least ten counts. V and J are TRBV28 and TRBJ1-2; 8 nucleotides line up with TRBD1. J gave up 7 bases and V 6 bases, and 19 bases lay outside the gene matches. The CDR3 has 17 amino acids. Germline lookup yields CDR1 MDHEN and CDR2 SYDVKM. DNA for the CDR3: TGTGCCAGCAGCCCAGTTACACGACAGGGGAAGTTTTCTGGCTACACCTTC. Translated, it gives CASSPVTRQGKFSGYTF.

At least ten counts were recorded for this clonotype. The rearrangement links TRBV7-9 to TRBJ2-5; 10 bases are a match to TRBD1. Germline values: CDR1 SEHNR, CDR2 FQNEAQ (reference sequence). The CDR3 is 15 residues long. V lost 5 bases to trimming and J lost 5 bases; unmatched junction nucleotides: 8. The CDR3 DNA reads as TGTGCCAGCAGCGGGACAGGGGTAGGCTGGGAGACCCAGTACTTC. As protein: CASSGTGVGWETQYF. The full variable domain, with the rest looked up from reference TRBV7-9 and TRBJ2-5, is DTGVSQNPRHKITKRGQNVTFRCDPISEHNRLYWYRQTLGQGPEFLTYFQNEAQLEKSRLLSDRFSAERPKGSFSTLEIQRTEQGDSAMYLCASSGTGVGWETQYFGPGTRLLVL.

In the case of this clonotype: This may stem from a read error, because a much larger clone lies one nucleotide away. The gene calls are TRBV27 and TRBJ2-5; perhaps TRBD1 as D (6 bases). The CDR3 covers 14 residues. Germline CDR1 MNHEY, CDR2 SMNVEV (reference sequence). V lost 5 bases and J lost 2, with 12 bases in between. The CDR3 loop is CASSPPGHQETQYF. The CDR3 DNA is TGTGCCAGCAGTCCCCCGGGACATCAAGAGACCCAGTACTTC.

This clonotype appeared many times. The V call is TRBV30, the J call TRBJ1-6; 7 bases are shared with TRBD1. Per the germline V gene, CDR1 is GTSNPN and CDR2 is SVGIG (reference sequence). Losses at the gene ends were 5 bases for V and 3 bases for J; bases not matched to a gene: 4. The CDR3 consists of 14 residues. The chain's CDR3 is CAWCRQGYNSPLHF. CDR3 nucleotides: TGTGCCTGGTGCCGACAGGGCTATAATTCACCCCTCCACTTT.